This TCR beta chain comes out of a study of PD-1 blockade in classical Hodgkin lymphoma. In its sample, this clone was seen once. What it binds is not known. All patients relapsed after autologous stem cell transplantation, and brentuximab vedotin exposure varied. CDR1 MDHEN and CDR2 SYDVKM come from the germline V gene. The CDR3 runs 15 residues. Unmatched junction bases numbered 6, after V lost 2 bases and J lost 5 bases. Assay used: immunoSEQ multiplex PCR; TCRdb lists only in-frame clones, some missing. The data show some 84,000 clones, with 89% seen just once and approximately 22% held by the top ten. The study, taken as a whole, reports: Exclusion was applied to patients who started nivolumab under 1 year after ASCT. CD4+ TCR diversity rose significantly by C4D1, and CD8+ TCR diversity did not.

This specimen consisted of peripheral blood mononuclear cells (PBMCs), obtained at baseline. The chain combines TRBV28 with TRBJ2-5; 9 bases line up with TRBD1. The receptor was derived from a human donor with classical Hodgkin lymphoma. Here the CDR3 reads CASSLRTGGRETQYF. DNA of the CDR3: TGTGCCAGCAGTTTACGAACAGGGGGCAGGGAGACCCAGTACTTC.